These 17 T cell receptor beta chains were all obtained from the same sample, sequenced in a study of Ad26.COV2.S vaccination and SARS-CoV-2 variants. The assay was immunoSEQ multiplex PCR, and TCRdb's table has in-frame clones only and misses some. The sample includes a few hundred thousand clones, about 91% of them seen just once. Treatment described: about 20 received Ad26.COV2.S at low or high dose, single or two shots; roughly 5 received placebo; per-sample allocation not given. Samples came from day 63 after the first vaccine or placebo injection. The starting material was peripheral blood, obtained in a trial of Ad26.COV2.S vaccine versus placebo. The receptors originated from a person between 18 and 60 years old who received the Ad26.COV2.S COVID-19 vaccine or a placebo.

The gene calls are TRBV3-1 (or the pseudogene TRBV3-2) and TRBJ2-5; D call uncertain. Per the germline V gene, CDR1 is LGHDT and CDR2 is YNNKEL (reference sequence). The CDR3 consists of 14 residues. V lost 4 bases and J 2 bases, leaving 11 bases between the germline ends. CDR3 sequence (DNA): TGTGCCAGCAGCCGCGATCAGAAACAAGAGACCCAGTACTTC. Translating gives CASSRDQKQETQYF.

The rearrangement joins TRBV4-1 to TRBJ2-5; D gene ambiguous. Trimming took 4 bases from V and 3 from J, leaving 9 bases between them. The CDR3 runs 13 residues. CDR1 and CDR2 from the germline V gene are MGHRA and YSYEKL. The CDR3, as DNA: TGCGCCAGCAGCCCCAATTCCGAAGAGACCCAGTACTTC. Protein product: CASSPNSEETQYF.

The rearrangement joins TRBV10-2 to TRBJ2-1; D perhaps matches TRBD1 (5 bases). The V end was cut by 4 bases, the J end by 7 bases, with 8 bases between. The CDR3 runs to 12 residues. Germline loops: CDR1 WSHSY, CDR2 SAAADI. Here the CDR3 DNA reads TGCGCCAGCAGTGTGTCAGGGAATGAGCAGTTCTTC. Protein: CASSVSGNEQFF.

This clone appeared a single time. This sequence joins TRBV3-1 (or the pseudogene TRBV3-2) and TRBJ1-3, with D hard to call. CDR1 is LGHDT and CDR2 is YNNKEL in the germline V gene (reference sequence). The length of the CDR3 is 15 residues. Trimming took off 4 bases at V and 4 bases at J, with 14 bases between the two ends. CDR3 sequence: CASSPFDGIGNTIYF. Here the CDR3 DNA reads TGTGCCAGCAGCCCCTTCGACGGGATCGGAAACACCATATATTTT.

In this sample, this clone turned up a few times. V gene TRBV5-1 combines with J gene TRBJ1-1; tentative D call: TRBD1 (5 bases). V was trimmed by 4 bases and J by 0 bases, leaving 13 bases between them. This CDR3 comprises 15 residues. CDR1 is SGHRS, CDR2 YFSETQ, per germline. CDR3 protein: CASSPMTEMNTEAFF. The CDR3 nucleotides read TGCGCCAGCAGCCCCATGACAGAAATGAACACTGAAGCTTTCTTT. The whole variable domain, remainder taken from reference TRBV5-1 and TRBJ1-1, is KAGVTQTPRYLIKTRGQQVTLSCSPISGHRSVSWYQQTPGQGLQFLFEYFSETQRNKGNFPGRFSGRQFSNSRSEMNVSTLELGDSALYLCASSPMTEMNTEAFFGQGTRLTVV.

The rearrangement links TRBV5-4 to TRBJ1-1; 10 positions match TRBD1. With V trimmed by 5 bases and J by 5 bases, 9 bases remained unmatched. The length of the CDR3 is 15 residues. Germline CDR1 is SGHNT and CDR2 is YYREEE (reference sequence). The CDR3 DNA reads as TGTGCCAGCAGACGGACAGGGGGTGGGAGTACTGAAGCTTTCTTT. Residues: CASRRTGGGSTEAFF.

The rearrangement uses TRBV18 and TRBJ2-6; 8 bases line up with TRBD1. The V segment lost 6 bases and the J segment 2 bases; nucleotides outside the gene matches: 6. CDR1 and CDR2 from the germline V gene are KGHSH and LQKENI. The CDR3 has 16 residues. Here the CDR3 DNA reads TGTGCCAGCTCCCAGTCAGGGGGCGCTGGGGCCAACGTCCTGACTTTC. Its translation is CASSQSGGAGANVLTF.

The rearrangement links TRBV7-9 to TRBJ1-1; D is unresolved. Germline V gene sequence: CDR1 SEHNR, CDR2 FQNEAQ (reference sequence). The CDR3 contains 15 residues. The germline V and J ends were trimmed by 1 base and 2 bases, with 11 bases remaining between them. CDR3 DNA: TGTGCCAGCAGCTTAGATTCTCGGAGAAACACTGAAGCTTTCTTT. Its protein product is CASSLDSRRNTEAFF.

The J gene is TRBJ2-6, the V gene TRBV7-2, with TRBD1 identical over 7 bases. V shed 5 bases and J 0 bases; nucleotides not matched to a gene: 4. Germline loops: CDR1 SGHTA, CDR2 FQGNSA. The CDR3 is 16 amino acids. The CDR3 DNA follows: TGTGCCAGCAGCCCGACAGGGTCCTCTGGGGCCAACGTCCTGACTTTC. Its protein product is CASSPTGSSGANVLTF.

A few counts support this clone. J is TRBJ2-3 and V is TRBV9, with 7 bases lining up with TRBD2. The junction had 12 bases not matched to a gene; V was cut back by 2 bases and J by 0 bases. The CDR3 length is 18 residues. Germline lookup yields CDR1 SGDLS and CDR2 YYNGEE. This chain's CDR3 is CASSVTPLGRGSTDTQYF. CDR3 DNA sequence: TGTGCCAGCAGCGTCACCCCCTTAGGGAGGGGTAGCACAGATACGCAGTATTTT. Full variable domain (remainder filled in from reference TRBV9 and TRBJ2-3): DSGVTQTPKHLITATGQRVTLRCSPRSGDLSVYWYQQSLDQGLQFLIQYYNGEERAKGNILERFSAQQFPDLHSELNLSSLELGDSALYFCASSVTPLGRGSTDTQYFGPGTRLTVL.

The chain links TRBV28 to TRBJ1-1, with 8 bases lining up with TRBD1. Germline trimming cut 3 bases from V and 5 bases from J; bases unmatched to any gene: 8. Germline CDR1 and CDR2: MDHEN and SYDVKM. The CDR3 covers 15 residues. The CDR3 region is CASSLTDRDETEAFF. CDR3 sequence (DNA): TGTGCCAGCAGTTTGACGGACAGGGATGAAACTGAAGCTTTCTTT. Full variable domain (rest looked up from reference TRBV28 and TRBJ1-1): DVKVTQSSRYLVKRTGEKVFLECVQDMDHENMFWYRQDPGLGLRLIYFSYDVKMKEKGDIPEGYSVSREKKERFSLILESASTNQTSMYLCASSLTDRDETEAFFGQGTRLTVV.

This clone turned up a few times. The CDR3 nucleotides read TGTGCCAGCAGTTACTCCCAAGGGGGGCTAGGTGCTTTCTTT. This gives the protein CASSYSQGGLGAFF. The chain couples TRBV6-2 or TRBV6-3 to TRBJ1-1; tentative D call: TRBD1 (6 bases). CDR1 and CDR2 (germline): MNHEY, SVGEGT. CDR3 length equals 14 residues. V was trimmed by 0 bases and J by 11 bases, leaving 16 bases between them.

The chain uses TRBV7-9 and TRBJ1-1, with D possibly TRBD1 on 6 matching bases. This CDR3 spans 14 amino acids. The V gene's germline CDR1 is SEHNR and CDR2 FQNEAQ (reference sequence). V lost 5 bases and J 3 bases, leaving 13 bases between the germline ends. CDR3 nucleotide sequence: TGTGCCAGCAGCCCAAGAGGGGGTGACACTGAAGCTTTCTTT. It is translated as CASSPRGGDTEAFF.

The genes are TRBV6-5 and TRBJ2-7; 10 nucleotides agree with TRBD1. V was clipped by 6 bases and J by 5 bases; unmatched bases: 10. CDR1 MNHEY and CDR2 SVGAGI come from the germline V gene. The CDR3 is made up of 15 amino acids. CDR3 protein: CASRLQTGGFNEQYF. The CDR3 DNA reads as TGTGCCAGCAGACTCCAGACAGGGGGCTTCAACGAGCAGTACTTC.

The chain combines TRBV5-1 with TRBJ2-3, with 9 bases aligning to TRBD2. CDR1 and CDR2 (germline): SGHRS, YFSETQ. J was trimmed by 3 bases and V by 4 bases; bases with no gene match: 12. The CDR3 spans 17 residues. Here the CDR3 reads CASSKSPRAGGTDTQYF. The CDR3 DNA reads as TGCGCCAGCAGCAAATCGCCAAGAGCGGGAGGAACAGATACGCAGTATTTT.

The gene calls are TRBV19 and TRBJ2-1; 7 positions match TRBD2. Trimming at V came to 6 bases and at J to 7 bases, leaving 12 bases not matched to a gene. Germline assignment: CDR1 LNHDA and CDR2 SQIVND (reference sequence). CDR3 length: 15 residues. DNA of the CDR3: TGTGCCAGTAGGGGAATAGGGCGGGAGACAAATGAGCAGTTCTTC. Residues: CASRGIGRETNEQFF.

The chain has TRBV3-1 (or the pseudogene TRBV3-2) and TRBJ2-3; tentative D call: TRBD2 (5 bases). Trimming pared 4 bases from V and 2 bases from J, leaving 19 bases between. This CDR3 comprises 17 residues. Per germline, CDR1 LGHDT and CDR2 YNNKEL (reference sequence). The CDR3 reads CASSPSRRDRDTDTQYF. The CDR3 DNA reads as TGTGCCAGCAGCCCGTCCCGGAGAGATCGGGACACAGATACGCAGTATTTT.